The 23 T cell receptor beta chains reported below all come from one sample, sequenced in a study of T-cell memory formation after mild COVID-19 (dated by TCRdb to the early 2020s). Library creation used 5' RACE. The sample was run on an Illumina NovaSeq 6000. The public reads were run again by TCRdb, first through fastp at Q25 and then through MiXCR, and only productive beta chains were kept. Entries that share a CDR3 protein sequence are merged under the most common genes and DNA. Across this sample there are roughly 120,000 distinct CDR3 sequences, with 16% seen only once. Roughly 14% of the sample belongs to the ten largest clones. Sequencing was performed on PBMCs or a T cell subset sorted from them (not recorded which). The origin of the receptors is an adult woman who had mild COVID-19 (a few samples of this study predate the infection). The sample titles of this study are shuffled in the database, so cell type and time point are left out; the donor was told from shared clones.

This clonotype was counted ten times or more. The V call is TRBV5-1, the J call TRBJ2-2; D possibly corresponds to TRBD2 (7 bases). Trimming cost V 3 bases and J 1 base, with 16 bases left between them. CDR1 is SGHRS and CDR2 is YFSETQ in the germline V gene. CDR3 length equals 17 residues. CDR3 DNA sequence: TGCGCCAGCAGCTCGCGGGGGCAGGGCAGGAACACCGGGGAGCTGTTTTTT. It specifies CASSSRGQGRNTGELFF.

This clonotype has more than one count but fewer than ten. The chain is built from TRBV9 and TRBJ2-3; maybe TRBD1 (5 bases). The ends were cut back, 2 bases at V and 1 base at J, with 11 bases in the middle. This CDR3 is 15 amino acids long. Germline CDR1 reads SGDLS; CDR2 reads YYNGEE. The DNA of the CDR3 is TGTGCCAGCAGCGTCGATCGCAGGGGCACAGATACGCAGTATTTT. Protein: CASSVDRRGTDTQYF. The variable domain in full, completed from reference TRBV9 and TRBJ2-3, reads DSGVTQTPKHLITATGQRVTLRCSPRSGDLSVYWYQQSLDQGLQFLIQYYNGEERAKGNILERFSAQQFPDLHSELNLSSLELGDSALYFCASSVDRRGTDTQYFGPGTRLTVL.

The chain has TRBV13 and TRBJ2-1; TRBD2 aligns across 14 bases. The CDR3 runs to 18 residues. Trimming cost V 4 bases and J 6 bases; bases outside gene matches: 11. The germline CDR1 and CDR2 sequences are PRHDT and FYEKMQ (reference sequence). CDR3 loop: CASSYGASGLAGGNEQFF. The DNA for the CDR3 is TGTGCCAGCAGCTATGGGGCAAGCGGACTAGCGGGGGGCAATGAGCAGTTCTTC.

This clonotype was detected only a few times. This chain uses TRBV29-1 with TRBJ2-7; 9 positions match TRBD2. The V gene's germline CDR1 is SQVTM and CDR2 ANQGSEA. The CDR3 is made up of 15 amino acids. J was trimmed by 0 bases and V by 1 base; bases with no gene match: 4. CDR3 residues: CSVEGGREFSYEQYF. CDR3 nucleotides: TGCAGCGTTGAAGGCGGGAGGGAATTCTCCTACGAGCAGTACTTC.

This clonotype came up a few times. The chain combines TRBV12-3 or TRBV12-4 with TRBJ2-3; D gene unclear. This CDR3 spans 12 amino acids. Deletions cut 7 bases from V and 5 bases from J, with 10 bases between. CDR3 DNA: TGTGCCAGCATGCCTTCGGGAGATACGCAGTATTTT. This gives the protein CASMPSGDTQYF.

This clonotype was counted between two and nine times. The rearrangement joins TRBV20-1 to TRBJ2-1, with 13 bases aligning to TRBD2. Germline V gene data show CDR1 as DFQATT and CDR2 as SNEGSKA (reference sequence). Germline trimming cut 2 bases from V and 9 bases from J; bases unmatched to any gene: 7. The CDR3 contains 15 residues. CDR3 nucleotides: TGCAGTGCTAGACGCAGGACTAGCGGGAGTAGTGAGCAGTTCTTC. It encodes CSARRRTSGSSEQFF.

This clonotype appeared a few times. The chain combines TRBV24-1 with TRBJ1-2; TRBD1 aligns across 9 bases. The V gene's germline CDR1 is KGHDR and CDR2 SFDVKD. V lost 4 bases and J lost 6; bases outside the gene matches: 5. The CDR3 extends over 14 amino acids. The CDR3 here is CATSDPGQGNGYTF. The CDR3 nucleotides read TGTGCCACCAGTGACCCAGGACAGGGGAATGGCTACACCTTC.

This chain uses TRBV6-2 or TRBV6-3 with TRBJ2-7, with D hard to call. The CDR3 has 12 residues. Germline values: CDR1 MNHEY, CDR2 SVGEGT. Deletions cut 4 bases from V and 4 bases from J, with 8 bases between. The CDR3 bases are TGTGCCAGCAGTTTGTGGGGTTACGAGCAGTACTTC. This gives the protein CASSLWGYEQYF.

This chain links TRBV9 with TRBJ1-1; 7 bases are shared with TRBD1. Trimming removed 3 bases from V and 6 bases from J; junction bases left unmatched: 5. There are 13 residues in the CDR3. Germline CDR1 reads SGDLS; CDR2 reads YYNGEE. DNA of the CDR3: TGTGCCAGCAGCGAAGACAGGGAGCCTGAAGCTTTCTTT. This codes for CASSEDREPEAFF.

The CDR3 bases are TGTGCCAGCAGCCCCCGGACAGGGGCTTATGAGACCAAGTACTTC. It translates to CASSPRTGAYETKYF. The chain combines TRBV21-1 with TRBJ2-5; the DNA was not used to check the table's D call, TRBD1. TRBV21-1 is a pseudogene segment. The length of the CDR3 is 15 residues.

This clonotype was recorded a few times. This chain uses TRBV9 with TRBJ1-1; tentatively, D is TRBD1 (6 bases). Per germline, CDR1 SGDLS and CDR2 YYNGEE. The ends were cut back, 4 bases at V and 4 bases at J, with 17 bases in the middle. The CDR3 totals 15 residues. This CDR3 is CASSTQGKGVTEAFF. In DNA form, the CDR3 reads TGTGCCAGCAGCACCCAGGGAAAGGGGGTCACTGAAGCTTTCTTT.

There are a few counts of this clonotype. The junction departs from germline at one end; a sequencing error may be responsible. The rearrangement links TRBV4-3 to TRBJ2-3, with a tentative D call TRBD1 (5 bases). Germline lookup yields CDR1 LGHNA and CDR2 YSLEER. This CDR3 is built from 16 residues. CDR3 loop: CASSQDVRDVSDTQYF. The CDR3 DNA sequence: TGCGCTAGCAGCCAAGATGTCAGGGATGTGTCAGATACGCAGTATTTT.

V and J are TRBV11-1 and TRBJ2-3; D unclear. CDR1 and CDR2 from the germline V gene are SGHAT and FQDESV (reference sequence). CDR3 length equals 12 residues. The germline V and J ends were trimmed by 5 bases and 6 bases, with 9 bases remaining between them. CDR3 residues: CASSPLRDTQYF. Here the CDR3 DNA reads TGTGCCAGCAGCCCACTCAGGGATACGCAGTATTTT.

In nucleotides, the CDR3 is TGTGCCAGCGGACTACCTAGGGATGAGCAGTTCTTC. It yields the protein CASGLPRDEQFF. The rearrangement links TRBV7-2 to TRBJ2-1, with a possible D match to TRBD2 (6 bases). Per the germline V gene, CDR1 is SGHTA and CDR2 is FQGNSA. V lost 8 bases and J lost 8, with 13 bases in between. The CDR3 is made up of 12 amino acids.

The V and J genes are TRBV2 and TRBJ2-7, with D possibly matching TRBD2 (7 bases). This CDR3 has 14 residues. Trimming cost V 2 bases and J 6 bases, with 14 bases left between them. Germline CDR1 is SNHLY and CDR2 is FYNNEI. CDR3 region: CASSEYPGEGEQYF. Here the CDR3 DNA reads TGTGCCAGCAGTGAATACCCAGGGGAGGGCGAGCAGTACTTC.

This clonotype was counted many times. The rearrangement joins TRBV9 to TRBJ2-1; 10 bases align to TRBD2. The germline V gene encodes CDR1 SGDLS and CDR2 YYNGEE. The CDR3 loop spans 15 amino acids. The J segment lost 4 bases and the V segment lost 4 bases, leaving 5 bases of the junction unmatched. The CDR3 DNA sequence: TGTGCCAGCAGCTTATCTAGCGGGGGATACAATGAGCAGTTCTTC. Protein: CASSLSSGGYNEQFF.

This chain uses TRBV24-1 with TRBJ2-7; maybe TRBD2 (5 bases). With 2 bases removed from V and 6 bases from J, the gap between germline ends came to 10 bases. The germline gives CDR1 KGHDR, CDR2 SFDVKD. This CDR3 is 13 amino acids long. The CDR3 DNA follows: TGTGCCACCAGTGATTCGGGATTGGGCGAGCAGTACTTC. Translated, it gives CATSDSGLGEQYF.

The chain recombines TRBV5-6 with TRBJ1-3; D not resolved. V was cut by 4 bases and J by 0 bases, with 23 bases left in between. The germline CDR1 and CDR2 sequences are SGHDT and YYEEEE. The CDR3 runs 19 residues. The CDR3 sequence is CASSPGVPEQTISGNTIYF. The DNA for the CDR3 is TGTGCCAGCAGCCCCGGGGTTCCGGAACAGACGATCTCTGGAAACACCATATATTTT.

CDR3 amino acids: CSAGLGGNEQFF. The CDR3, as DNA: TGCAGTGCCGGACTTGGAGGGAATGAGCAGTTCTTC. The chain carries TRBV20-1 and TRBJ2-1; perhaps TRBD2 as D (6 bases). This CDR3 has 12 residues. V was cut by 6 bases and J by 7 bases, with 13 bases left in between. Germline CDR1 and CDR2: DFQATT and SNEGSKA (reference sequence).

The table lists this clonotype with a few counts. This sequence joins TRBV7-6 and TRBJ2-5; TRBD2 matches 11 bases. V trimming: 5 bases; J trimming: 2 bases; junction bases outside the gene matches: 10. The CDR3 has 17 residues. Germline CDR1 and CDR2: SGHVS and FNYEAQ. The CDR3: CASSGDSGGALQETQYF. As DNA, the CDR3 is TGTGCCAGCAGCGGGGATAGCGGGGGGGCACTGCAAGAGACCCAGTACTTC.

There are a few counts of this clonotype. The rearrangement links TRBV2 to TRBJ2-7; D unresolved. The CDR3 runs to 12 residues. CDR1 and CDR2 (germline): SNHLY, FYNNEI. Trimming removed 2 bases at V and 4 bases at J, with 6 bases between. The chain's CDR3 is CASSEKLYEQYF. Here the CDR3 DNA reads TGTGCCAGCAGTGAAAAGTTGTACGAGCAGTACTTC. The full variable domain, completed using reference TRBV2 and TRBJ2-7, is EPEVTQTPSHQVTQMGQEVILRCVPISNHLYFYWYRQILGQKVEFLVSFYNNEISEKSEIFDDQFSVERPDGSNFTLKIRSTKLEDSAMYFCASSEKLYEQYFGPGTRLTVT.

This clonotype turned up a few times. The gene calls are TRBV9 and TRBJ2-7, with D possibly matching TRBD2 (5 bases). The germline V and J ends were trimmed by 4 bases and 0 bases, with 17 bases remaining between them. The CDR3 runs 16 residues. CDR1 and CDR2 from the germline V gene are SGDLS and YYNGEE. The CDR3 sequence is CASSPSPSGFSYEQYF. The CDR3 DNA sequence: TGTGCCAGCAGCCCTTCCCCTTCGGGGTTCTCCTACGAGCAGTACTTC.

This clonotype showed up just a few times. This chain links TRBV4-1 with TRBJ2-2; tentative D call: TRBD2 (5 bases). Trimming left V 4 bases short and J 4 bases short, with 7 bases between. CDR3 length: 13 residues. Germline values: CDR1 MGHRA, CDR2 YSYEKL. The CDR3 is CASSPGSTGELFF. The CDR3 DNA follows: TGCGCCAGCAGCCCGGGGAGCACCGGGGAGCTGTTTTTT.